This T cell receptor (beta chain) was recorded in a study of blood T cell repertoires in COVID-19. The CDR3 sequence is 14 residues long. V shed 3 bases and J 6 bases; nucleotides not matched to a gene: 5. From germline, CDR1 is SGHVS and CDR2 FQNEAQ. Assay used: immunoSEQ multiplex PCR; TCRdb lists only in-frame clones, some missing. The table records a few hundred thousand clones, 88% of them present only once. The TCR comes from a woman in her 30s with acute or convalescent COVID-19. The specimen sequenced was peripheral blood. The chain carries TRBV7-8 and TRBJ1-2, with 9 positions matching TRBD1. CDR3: CASSFDRGINGYTF. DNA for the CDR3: TGTGCCAGCAGCTTTGACAGGGGGATTAATGGCTACACCTTC.